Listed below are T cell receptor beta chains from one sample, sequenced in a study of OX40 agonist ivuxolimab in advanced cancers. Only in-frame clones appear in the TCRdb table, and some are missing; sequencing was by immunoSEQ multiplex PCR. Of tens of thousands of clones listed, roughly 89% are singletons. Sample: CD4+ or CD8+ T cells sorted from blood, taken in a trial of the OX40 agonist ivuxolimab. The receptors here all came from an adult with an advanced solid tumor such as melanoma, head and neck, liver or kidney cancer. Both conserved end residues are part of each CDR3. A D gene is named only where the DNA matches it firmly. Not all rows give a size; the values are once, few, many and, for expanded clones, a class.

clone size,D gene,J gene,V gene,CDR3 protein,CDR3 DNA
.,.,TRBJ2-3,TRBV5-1,CASSLAKAADTQYF,TGCGCCAGCAGCTTGGCCAAGGCGGCAGATACGCAGTATTTT
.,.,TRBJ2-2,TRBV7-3,CASSPRNTGELFF,TGTGCCAGCAGTCCTAGGAACACCGGGGAGCTGTTTTTT
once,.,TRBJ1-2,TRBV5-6,CASSLDEAGYTF,TGTGCCAGCAGCTTGGATGAGGCTGGCTACACCTTC
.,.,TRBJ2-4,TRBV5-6,CASSLRGQKNIQYF,TGTGCCAGCAGCTTGAGAGGACAAAAAAACATTCAGTACTTC
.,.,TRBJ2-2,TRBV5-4,CASSLASKNTGELFF,TGTGCCAGCAGCTTGGCCAGCAAGAACACCGGGGAGCTGTTTTTT
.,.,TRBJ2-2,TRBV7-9,CASSTWKRTGELFF,TGTGCCAGCAGCACCTGGAAGAGGACCGGGGAGCTGTTTTTT
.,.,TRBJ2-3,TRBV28,CASSGGRTDTQYF,TGTGCCAGCTCGGGGGGCCGCACAGATACGCAGTATTTT
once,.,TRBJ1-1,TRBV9,CASSVDAGMNTEAFF,TGTGCCAGCAGCGTAGACGCGGGCATGAACACTGAAGCTTTCTTT
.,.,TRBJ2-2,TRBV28,CASSLSRMNTGELFF,TGTGCCAGCAGTTTGAGCAGGATGAACACCGGGGAGCTGTTTTTT
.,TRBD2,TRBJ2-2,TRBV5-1,CASSSGTSGGLNTGELFF,TGCGCCAGCAGCTCCGGGACTAGCGGGGGGTTGAACACCGGGGAGCTGTTTTTT
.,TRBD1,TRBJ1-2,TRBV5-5,CASSRTGLGGYTF,TGTGCCAGCAGCCGGACAGGGCTTGGGGGCTACACCTTC
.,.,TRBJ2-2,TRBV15,CATSREGLNTGELFF,TGTGCCACCAGCAGAGAAGGCCTTAACACCGGGGAGCTGTTTTTT
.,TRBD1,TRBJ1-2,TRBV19,CASTHRGFGYTF,TGTGCCAGTACCCACAGGGGTTTCGGCTACACCTTC
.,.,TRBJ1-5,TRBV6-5,CASSTTGDSNQPQHF,TGTGCCAGCAGTACGACAGGAGATAGCAATCAGCCCCAGCATTTT
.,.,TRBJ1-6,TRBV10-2,CASSDGVRNSPLHF,TGCGCCAGCAGTGACGGAGTTCGAAATTCACCCCTCCACTTT
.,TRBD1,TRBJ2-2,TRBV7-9,CASSWETGGFTGELFF,TGTGCCAGCAGCTGGGAGACAGGGGGCTTTACCGGGGAGCTGTTTTTT
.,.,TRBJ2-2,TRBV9,CASSVATWAGELFF,TGTGCCAGCAGCGTAGCTACATGGGCCGGGGAGCTGTTTTTT
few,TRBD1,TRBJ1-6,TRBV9,CASSSLGAGGDSPLHF,TGTGCCAGCAGCTCACTGGGGGCAGGGGGCGATTCACCCCTCCACTTT
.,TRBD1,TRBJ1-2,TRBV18,CASSPRTGGDGYTF,TGTGCCAGCTCACCACGGACAGGGGGCGATGGCTACACCTTC
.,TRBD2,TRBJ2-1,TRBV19,CASVGLAGNEQFF,TGTGCCAGTGTTGGGCTAGCGGGGAATGAGCAGTTCTTC
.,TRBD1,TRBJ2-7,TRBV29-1,CSVRTGVIEQYF,TGCAGCGTACGGACAGGCGTCATCGAGCAGTACTTC
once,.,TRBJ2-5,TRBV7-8,CASSPRRVGETQYF,TGTGCCAGCAGCCCCAGAAGGGTTGGGGAGACCCAGTACTTC
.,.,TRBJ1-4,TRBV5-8,CASSPGLQGGVNEKLFF,TGTGCCAGCAGCCCCGGATTACAGGGCGGTGTTAATGAAAAACTGTTTTTT
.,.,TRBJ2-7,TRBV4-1,CASSQGSSGAYEQYF,TGCGCCAGCAGCCAAGGATCCAGTGGAGCCTACGAGCAGTACTTC
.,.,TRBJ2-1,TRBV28,CASSLILGMNNEQFF,TGTGCCAGCAGTTTAATTCTAGGAATGAACAATGAGCAGTTCTTC
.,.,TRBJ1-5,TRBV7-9,CASSLGADSSSPQHF,TGTGCCAGCAGCTTAGGGGCGGACAGCTCATCGCCCCAGCATTTT
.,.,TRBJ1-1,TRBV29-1,CSVSQSTEAFF,TGCAGCGTTTCTCAGTCCACTGAAGCTTTCTTT
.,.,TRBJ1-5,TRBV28,CASSRPDRSSNQPQHF,TGTGCCAGCAGCCGACCCGACAGGTCTTCCAATCAGCCCCAGCATTTT
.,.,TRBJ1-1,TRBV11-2,CASSPSPPVWNTEAFF,TGTGCCAGCAGCCCCAGTCCTCCCGTTTGGAACACTGAAGCTTTCTTT
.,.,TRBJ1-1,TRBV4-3,CASSQTEAFF,TGCGCCAGCAGCCAAACTGAAGCTTTCTTT
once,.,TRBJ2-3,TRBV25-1,CASSETGQPAGDTQYF,TGTGCCAGTTCCGAAACAGGACAGCCCGCCGGAGATACGCAGTATTTT
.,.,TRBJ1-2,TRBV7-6,CASSFGQYGYTF,TGTGCCAGCAGCTTCGGACAGTATGGCTACACCTTC
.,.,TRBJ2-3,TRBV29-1,CSADGTPATDTQYF,TGCAGCGCCGACGGGACGCCGGCCACAGATACGCAGTATTTT
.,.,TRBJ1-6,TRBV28,CASTDRRLDNSPLHF,TGTGCCAGCACCGATAGGAGGCTGGATAATTCACCCCTCCACTTT
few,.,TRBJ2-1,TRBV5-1,CASSLVRYNEQFF,TGCGCCAGCAGCTTGGTCCGGTACAATGAGCAGTTCTTC
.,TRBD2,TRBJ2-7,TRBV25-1,CASSAPGLAGGGKQYF,TGTGCCAGCAGTGCCCCGGGACTAGCGGGAGGTGGCAAGCAGTACTTC
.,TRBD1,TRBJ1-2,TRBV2,CASSEEKFWDSPNYGYTF,TGTGCCAGCAGTGAAGAGAAATTTTGGGACAGTCCTAACTATGGCTACACCTTC
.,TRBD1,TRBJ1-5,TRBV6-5,CASSLIGTAQPQHF,TGTGCCAGCAGCCTAATCGGGACAGCTCAGCCCCAGCATTTT
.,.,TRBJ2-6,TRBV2,CASSEGQPGANVLTF,TGTGCCAGCAGTGAAGGACAGCCTGGGGCCAACGTCCTGACTTTC
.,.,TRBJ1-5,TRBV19,CASRDLNQPQHF,TGTGCCAGTAGGGACTTAAATCAGCCCCAGCATTTT
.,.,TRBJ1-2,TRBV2,CASSEFYLYGYTF,TGTGCCAGCAGTGAATTCTACCTCTATGGCTACACCTTC
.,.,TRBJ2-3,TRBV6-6,CASSQTGGRTDTQYF,TGTGCCAGCAGTCAGACAGGAGGGCGCACAGATACGCAGTATTTT
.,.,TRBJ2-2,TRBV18,CASSPRELHTGELFF,TGTGCCAGCTCACCACGGGAACTTCACACCGGGGAGCTGTTTTTT
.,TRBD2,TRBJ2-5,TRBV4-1,CASSPRDYSESWTQYF,TGCGCCAGCAGCCCGCGGGACTACTCTGAAAGTTGGACCCAGTACTTC
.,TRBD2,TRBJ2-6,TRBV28,CASSPRGGWPGANVLTF,TGTGCCAGTTCCCCCCGGGGGGGATGGCCTGGGGCCAACGTCCTGACTTTC
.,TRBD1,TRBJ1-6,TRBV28,CASSLGQVGNSPLHF,TGTGCCAGCAGTTTGGGACAGGTCGGTAATTCACCCCTCCACTTT
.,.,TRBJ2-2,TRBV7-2,CASSSSSGLGELFF,TGTGCCAGCAGCTCGAGCAGCGGTCTTGGGGAGCTGTTTTTT
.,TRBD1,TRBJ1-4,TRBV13,CASSLTGGNEKLFF,TGTGCCAGCAGCTTGACAGGGGGGAATGAAAAACTGTTTTTT
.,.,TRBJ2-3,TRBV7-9,CASSPRLLADTQYF,TGTGCCAGCAGCCCGCGATTACTGGCAGATACGCAGTATTTT
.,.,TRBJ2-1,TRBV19,CASTSSGNEQFF,TGTGCCAGTACGAGTAGCGGCAATGAGCAGTTCTTC
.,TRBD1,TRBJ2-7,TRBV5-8,CASSLAQGSNEQYF,TGTGCCAGCAGCTTGGCACAGGGGAGCAACGAGCAGTACTTC
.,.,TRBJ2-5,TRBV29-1,CSGRTGETQYF,TGCAGCGGACGAACAGGAGAGACCCAGTACTTC
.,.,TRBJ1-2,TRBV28,CASNPEAGMYGYTF,TGTGCCAGCAATCCCGAGGCAGGGATGTATGGCTACACCTTC
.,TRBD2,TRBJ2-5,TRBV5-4,CATSLEREWETQYF,TGTGCCACTTCCTTGGAGCGGGAGTGGGAGACCCAGTACTTC
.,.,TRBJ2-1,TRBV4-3,CASGQEGQRASYNEQFF,TGCGCCAGCGGCCAAGAGGGTCAGCGGGCCTCCTACAATGAGCAGTTCTTC